A single sample is the source of the 24 T cell receptor beta chains below, sequenced in a study of identical twins. TCRdb reprocessed the 5' RACE reads via MiXCR and lists one record per CDR3 protein. Altogether about 240,000 distinct CDR3 sequences are present, over 9.5% being singletons, with the ten largest covering 4% to 5%. The same specimen was also included in a second study, on yellow fever vaccine responses in identical twins.

Material: memory (CD45RO+) T cells sorted from blood. These receptor sequences come from a woman aged 18-29 years in good health.

This clonotype was counted between two and nine times. This chain uses TRBV7-9 with TRBJ1-5, with 7 bases matching TRBD1. This CDR3 is 14 amino acids long. With 5 bases clipped from V and 4 bases from J, the junction kept 5 bases outside the gene matches. CDR1 is SEHNR and CDR2 is FQNEAQ in the germline V gene (reference sequence). CDR3 nucleotides: TGTGCCAGCAGCCCCGGGACAGAAAATCAGCCCCAGCATTTT. Protein: CASSPGTENQPQHF. The complete variable domain, with remaining parts taken from reference TRBV7-9 and TRBJ1-5, reads DTGVSQNPRHKITKRGQNVTFRCDPISEHNRLYWYRQTLGQGPEFLTYFQNEAQLEKSRLLSDRFSAERPKGSFSTLEIQRTEQGDSAMYLCASSPGTENQPQHFGDGTRLSIL.

At least ten counts were recorded for this clonotype. V gene TRBV6-6 combines with J gene TRBJ2-6; TRBD1 matches at 8 bases. Germline CDR1 MNHNY, CDR2 SVGAGI (reference sequence). With 5 bases clipped from V and 0 bases from J, the junction kept 18 bases outside the gene matches. The CDR3 spans 21 residues. For the CDR3, the DNA is TGTGCCAGCAGTCCACTTCCAGGGGCACAGGGGGTCGTCTCTGGGGCCAACGTCCTGACTTTC. It specifies CASSPLPGAQGVVSGANVLTF.

J is TRBJ1-1 and V is TRBV5-1; D might be TRBD1 (5 bases). Germline-derived CDR1 and CDR2 are SGHRS and YFSETQ. The CDR3 totals 16 residues. V was clipped by 0 bases and J by 8 bases, with 20 bases between them. The CDR3 loop reads CASSLARQQKQGEAFF. DNA of the CDR3: TGCGCCAGCAGCTTGGCCAGACAGCAGAAGCAAGGGGAAGCTTTCTTT.

In this sample, this clonotype turned up a few times. The V and J genes are TRBV20-1 and TRBJ1-1, with a possible D match to TRBD1 (6 bases). Germline V gives CDR1 DFQATT, CDR2 SNEGSKA (reference sequence). The CDR3 has 14 residues. V lost 1 base and J lost 4, with 13 bases in between. CDR3 bases: TGCAGTGCTAGAGTCCAGGGGCGCATCACTGAAGCTTTCTTT. Protein product: CSARVQGRITEAFF.

This clonotype appeared many times. This sequence joins TRBV20-1 and TRBJ1-2; D is perhaps TRBD1 (6 bases). CDR3 length: 16 amino acids. Germline CDR1 is DFQATT and CDR2 is SNEGSKA (reference sequence). V was shortened by 2 bases and J by 7 bases, with 23 bases between the two germline ends. The CDR3 loop reads CSARRSGEGGFLGYTF. Here the CDR3 DNA reads TGCAGTGCTAGAAGATCGGGGGAGGGGGGTTTTCTTGGCTACACCTTC.

This clonotype has a handful of counts. This chain links TRBV27 with TRBJ1-4; D remains unclear. The CDR3 sequence is 13 residues long. The V end lost 8 bases, the J end lost 5 bases, and 12 bases lay between the germline ends. The germline CDR1 and CDR2 sequences are MNHEY and SMNVEV (reference sequence). The CDR3 is CASSGIWNEKLFF. The CDR3 DNA follows: TGTGCCAGCTCAGGCATTTGGAATGAAAAACTGTTTTTT.

In its sample, this clonotype was seen a few times. CDR3 DNA: TGTGCCAGCAGCTGGGGTTTCAGGATGGATGAAAAACTGTTTTTT. Its translation is CASSWGFRMDEKLFF. The chain joins TRBV5-5 to TRBJ1-4; no firm D call. V was pared by 3 bases and J by 6 bases, with 15 bases between. CDR3 length: 15 residues. Germline V CDR1 and CDR2: SGHKS, YYEKEE (reference sequence).

This clonotype was observed at least ten times. This sequence joins TRBV29-1 and TRBJ2-7; 7 bases fit TRBD2. Germline CDR1 reads SQVTM; CDR2 reads ANQGSEA. Losses at the gene ends were 6 bases for V and 3 bases for J; bases not matched to a gene: 11. The CDR3 loop spans 14 amino acids. The CDR3 region is CSVLPSGPFYEQYF. The CDR3 DNA follows: TGCAGCGTACTCCCTAGCGGACCGTTCTACGAGCAGTACTTC.

This clonotype was picked up a small number of times. The chain uses TRBV20-1 and TRBJ2-2; D ambiguous. CDR3 length equals 15 residues. Trimming cost V 3 bases and J 6 bases, with 17 bases left between them. The germline V gene encodes CDR1 DFQATT and CDR2 SNEGSKA (reference sequence). CDR3 amino acids: CSARVGPITSGELFF. The CDR3 DNA reads TGCAGTGCTAGGGTCGGGCCGATCACGTCCGGGGAGCTGTTTTTT.

V is TRBV20-1 and J is TRBJ2-7; TRBD2 agrees at 7 bases. CDR1 and CDR2 from the germline V gene are DFQATT and SNEGSKA (reference sequence). The CDR3 totals 14 residues. V shed 6 bases, J shed 6 bases, and the junction held 14 bases outside the gene matches. The CDR3 protein is CSAVGGRDPGEQYF. The DNA for the CDR3 is TGCAGTGCCGTCGGTGGGAGGGACCCGGGCGAGCAGTACTTC.

V gene TRBV5-6 combines with J gene TRBJ2-5, with TRBD2 identical over 8 bases. CDR1 SGHDT and CDR2 YYEEEE come from the germline V gene. The length of the CDR3 is 14 residues. J gave up 5 bases and V 3 bases, and 6 bases lay outside the gene matches. The CDR3 here is CASSSIAGIETQYF. The CDR3, as DNA: TGTGCCAGCAGCTCTATAGCGGGAATTGAGACCCAGTACTTC.

This clonotype has more than one count but fewer than ten. The CDR3 spells CASSELGGGNEQFF. The DNA of the CDR3 is TGTGCCAGCAGTGAATTGGGGGGGGGAAATGAGCAGTTCTTC. The chain joins TRBV6-1 to TRBJ2-1, with 7 nucleotides matching TRBD2. The CDR3 is 14 amino acids. J gave up 7 bases and V 2 bases, and 5 bases lay outside the gene matches. The V gene's germline CDR1 is MNHNS and CDR2 SASEGT.

This clonotype was seen more than once but under ten times. J is TRBJ2-5 and V is TRBV20-1; D uncertain. V gave up 4 bases and J gave up 5 bases, with 14 bases separating them. CDR3 length: 13 residues. Germline V gene sequence: CDR1 DFQATT, CDR2 SNEGSKA (reference sequence). The CDR3 bases are TGCAGTGCTATTAAAGCCGTCACGGAGACCCAGTACTTC. This codes for CSAIKAVTETQYF.

The CDR3 nucleotides are TGCAGTGCTAGGGATAGCGGAGGCCTTTATGAGCAGTTCTTC. Its protein is CSARDSGGLYEQFF. The genes are TRBV20-1 and TRBJ2-1; weak D call: TRBD2 (6 bases). This CDR3 has 14 residues. The V and J ends lost 3 bases and 8 bases respectively, with 17 bases between them. CDR1 and CDR2 from the germline V gene are DFQATT and SNEGSKA (reference sequence).

This clonotype was detected many times. The CDR3 DNA is TGTGCCAGCAGTTCGGGACTAGCGGGAGGGGAGACCCAGTACTTC. It encodes CASSSGLAGGETQYF. The chain is built from TRBV12-3 or TRBV12-4 and TRBJ2-5; 16 nucleotides align to TRBD2. Trimming removed 4 bases from V and 5 bases from J; junction bases left unmatched: 1. CDR3 length: 15 amino acids.

The chain employs TRBV20-1 and TRBJ2-7; 7 positions match TRBD2. In germline, CDR1 is DFQATT, CDR2 SNEGSKA (reference sequence). The CDR3 length is 16 residues. Trimming removed 0 bases from V and 0 bases from J; junction bases left unmatched: 8. This chain's CDR3 is CSAREMRGSHSYEQYF. As DNA, the CDR3 is TGCAGTGCTAGAGAGATGCGCGGGAGCCACTCCTACGAGCAGTACTTC.

The chain has TRBV30 and TRBJ2-2; D remains ambiguous. The germline V gene has CDR1 GTSNPN and CDR2 SVGIG (reference sequence). Trimming shortened V by 0 bases and J by 5 bases, and 10 bases separated the two germline ends. This CDR3 has 14 amino acids. The CDR3 DNA reads TGTGCCTGGAGTGTAATCCACTTAACCGGGGAGCTGTTTTTT. It specifies CAWSVIHLTGELFF.

The chain carries TRBV28 and TRBJ2-5, with 8 bases identical to TRBD1. The CDR3 has 14 amino acids. CDR1 and CDR2 (germline): MDHEN, SYDVKM. V lost 5 bases and J lost 5; bases outside the gene matches: 7. CDR3 nucleotides: TGTGCCAGCAGTCAACAGGGGGGATTCGAGACCCAGTACTTC. Protein: CASSQQGGFETQYF.

There are a few counts of this clonotype. The chain has TRBV3-1 and TRBJ2-7; D remains ambiguous. The CDR3 is 12 residues long. V gave up 1 base and J gave up 6 bases, with 7 bases separating them. The germline CDR1 and CDR2 sequences are LGHDT and YNNKEL (reference sequence). The CDR3 nucleotides are TGTGCCAGCAGCCAAGGTGTCCTCGAGCAGTACTTC. Translating it yields CASSQGVLEQYF.

This clonotype was counted a few times. The rearrangement links TRBV6-5 to TRBJ2-7; TRBD1 might be the D (5 bases). The CDR3 has 15 residues. Trimming cost V 1 base and J 3 bases, with 13 bases left between them. Germline CDR1 and CDR2: MNHEY and SVGAGI. The CDR3 sequence is CASSYFRTKNYEQYF. The CDR3 DNA sequence: TGTGCCAGCAGTTACTTTCGGACAAAAAACTACGAGCAGTACTTC.

The table lists this clonotype with many counts. This chain links TRBV12-3 or TRBV12-4 with TRBJ2-2; D is perhaps TRBD1 (6 bases). V was pared by 2 bases and J by 6 bases, with 10 bases between. The CDR3 covers 14 residues. The CDR3 bases are TGTGCCAGCAGTTTAAATGAGGGGGCCGGGGAGCTGTTTTTT. This encodes CASSLNEGAGELFF.

This clonotype was recorded a few times. The V gene is TRBV29-1, the J gene TRBJ1-5; TRBD1 agrees at 10 bases. The CDR3 is made up of 15 amino acids. V lost 6 bases to trimming and J lost 2 bases; unmatched junction nucleotides: 7. In germline, CDR1 is SQVTM, CDR2 ANQGSEA. CDR3 sequence reads: CSVAGTGDGNQPQHF. CDR3 DNA: TGCAGCGTGGCCGGGACAGGGGACGGCAATCAGCCCCAGCATTTT.

This clonotype was seen ten or more times. This rearrangement joins TRBV28 to TRBJ1-6; 12 bases are shared with TRBD1. After removal of 5 bases from V and 10 bases from J, the junction contained 3 bases not matched to a gene. The CDR3 runs 14 residues. The germline CDR1 and CDR2 sequences are MDHEN and SYDVKM. CDR3 nucleotides: TGTGCCAGCAGTGTCGGGACAGGGGGCTCACCCCTCCACTTT. Amino acid sequence: CASSVGTGGSPLHF.

The J gene is TRBJ2-7, the V gene TRBV28; D is perhaps TRBD2 (7 bases). This CDR3 spans 15 amino acids. V was pared by 1 base and J by 6 bases, with 16 bases between. The germline CDR1 and CDR2 sequences are MDHEN and SYDVKM. CDR3 DNA: TGTGCCAGCAGTTTATTAGGGGGGGAAGAGGGCGAGCAGTACTTC. Translating gives CASSLLGGEEGEQYF.